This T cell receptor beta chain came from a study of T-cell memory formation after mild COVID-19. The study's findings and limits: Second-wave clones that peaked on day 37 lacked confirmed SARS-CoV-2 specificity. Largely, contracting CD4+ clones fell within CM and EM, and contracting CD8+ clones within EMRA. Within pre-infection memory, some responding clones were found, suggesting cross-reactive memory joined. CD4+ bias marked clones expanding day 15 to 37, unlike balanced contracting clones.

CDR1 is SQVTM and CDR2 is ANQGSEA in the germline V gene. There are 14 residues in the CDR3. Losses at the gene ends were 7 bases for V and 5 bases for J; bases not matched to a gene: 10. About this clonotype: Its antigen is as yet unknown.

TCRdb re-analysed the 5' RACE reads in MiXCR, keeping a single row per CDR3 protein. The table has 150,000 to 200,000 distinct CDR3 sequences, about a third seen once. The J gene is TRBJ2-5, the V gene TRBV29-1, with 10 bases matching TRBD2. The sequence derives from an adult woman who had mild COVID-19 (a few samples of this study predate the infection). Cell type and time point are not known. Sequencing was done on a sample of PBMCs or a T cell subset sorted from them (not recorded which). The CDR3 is CSAYSGRIGETQYF. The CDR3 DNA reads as TGCAGCGCATATAGCGGGAGGATCGGGGAGACCCAGTACTTC.